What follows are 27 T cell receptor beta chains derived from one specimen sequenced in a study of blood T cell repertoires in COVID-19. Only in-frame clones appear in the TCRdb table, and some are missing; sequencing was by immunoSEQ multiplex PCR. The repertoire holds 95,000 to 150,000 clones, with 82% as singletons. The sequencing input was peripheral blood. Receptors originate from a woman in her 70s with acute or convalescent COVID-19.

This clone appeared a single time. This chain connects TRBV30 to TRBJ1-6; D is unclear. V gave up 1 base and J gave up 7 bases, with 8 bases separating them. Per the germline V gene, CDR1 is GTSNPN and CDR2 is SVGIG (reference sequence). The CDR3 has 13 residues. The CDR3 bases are TGTGCCTGGAGTGGACAAGAAAATTCACCCCTCCACTTT. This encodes CAWSGQENSPLHF.

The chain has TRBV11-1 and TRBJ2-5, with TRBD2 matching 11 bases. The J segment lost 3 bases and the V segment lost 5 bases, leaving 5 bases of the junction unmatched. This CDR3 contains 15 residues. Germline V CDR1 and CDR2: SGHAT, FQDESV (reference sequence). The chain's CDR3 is CASSKSLAGEETQYF. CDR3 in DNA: TGTGCCAGCAGCAAGTCACTAGCGGGGGAAGAGACCCAGTACTTC.

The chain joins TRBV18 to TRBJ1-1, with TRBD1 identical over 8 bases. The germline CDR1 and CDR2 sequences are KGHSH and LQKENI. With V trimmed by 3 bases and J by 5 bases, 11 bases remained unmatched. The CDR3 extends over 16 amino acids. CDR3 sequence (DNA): TGTGCCAGCTCACCTACATCAGGGGGCGCGGGAACTGAAGCTTTCTTT. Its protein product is CASSPTSGGAGTEAFF.

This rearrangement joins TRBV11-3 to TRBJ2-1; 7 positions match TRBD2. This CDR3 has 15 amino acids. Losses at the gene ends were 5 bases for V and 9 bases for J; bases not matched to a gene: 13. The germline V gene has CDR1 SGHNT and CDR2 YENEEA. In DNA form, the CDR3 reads TGTGCCAGCAGCACCCCGGGGGGTCCCAATCTTGAGCAGTTCTTC. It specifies CASSTPGGPNLEQFF. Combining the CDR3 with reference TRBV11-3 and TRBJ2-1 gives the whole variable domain EAGVVQSPRYKIIEKKQPVAFWCNPISGHNTLYWYLQNLGQGPELLIRYENEEAVDDSQLPKDRFSAERLKGVDSTLKIQPAELGDSAVYLCASSTPGGPNLEQFFGPGTRLTVL.

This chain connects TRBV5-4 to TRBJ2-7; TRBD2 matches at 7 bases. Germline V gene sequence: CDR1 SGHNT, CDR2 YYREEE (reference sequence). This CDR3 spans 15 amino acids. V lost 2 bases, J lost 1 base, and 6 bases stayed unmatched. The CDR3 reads CASSFPGLESYEQYF. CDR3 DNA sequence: TGTGCCAGCAGCTTCCCCGGACTAGAATCCTACGAGCAGTACTTC.

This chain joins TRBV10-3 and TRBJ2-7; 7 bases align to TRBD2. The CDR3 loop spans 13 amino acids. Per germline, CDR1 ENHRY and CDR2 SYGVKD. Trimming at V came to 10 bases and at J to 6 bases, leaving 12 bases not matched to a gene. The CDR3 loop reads CATREQASPEQYV. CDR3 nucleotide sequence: TGTGCCACGCGGGAGCAGGCCTCCCCCGAGCAGTACGTC.

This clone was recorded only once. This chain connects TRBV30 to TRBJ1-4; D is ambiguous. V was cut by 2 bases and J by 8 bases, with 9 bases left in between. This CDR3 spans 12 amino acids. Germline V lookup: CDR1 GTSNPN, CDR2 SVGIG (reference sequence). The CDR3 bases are TGTGCCTGGAGTTTCCGAGGGGAAAAACTGTTTTTT. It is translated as CAWSFRGEKLFF.

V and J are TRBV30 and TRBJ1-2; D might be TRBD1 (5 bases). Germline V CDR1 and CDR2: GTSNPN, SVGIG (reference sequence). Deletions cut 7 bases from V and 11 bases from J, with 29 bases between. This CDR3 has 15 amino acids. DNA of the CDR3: TGTGCCTTCCCGGATAGTGGGGCCGCCTTTAGTGGTTACACCTTC. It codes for CAFPDSGAAFSGYTF.

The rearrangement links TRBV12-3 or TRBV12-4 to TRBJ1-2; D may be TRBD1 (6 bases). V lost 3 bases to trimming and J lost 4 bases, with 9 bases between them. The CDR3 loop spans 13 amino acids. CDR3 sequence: CASSLTGSYGYTF. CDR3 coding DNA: TGTGCCAGCAGTTTGACAGGAAGCTATGGCTACACCTTC.

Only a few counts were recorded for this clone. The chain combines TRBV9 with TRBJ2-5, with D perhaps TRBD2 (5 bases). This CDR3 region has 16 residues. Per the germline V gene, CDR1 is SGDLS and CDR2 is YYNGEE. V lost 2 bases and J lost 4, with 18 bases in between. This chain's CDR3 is CASSVGVSGLGETQYF. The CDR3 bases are TGTGCCAGCAGCGTTGGGGTTTCGGGATTAGGAGAGACCCAGTACTTC.

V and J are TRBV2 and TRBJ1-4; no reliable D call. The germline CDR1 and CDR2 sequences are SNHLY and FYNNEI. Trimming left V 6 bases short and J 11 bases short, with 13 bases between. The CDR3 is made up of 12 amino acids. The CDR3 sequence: CASRVDGVKLFF. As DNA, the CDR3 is TGTGCCAGCAGGGTGGACGGGGTCAAACTGTTTTTT.

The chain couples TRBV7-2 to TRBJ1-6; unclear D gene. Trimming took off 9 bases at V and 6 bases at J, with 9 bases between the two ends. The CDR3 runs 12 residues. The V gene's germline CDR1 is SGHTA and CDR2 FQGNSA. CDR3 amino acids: CASQALNSPLHF. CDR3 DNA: TGTGCCAGTCAAGCCCTTAATTCACCCCTCCACTTT. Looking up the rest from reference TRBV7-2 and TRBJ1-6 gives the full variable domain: GAGVSQSPSNKVTEKGKDVELRCDPISGHTALYWYRQSLGQGLEFLIYFQGNSAPDKSGLPSDRFSAERTGGSVSTLTIQRTQQEDSAVYLCASQALNSPLHFGNGTRLTVT.

CDR3 DNA sequence: TGTGCCAGCAGCCCAGGGCCCGGGGGAAACACCATATATTTT. It translates to CASSPGPGGNTIYF. The chain combines TRBV7-9 with TRBJ1-3, with D perhaps TRBD1 (5 bases). V lost 5 bases to trimming and J lost 4 bases, with 12 bases between them. Germline values: CDR1 SEHNR, CDR2 FQNEAQ (reference sequence). The CDR3 runs 14 residues.

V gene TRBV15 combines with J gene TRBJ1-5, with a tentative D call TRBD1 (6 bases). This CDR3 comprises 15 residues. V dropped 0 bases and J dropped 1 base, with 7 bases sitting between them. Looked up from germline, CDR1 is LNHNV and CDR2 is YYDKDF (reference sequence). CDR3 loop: CATSREQGSNQPQHF. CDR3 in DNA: TGTGCCACCAGCAGAGAACAGGGAAGCAATCAGCCCCAGCATTTT.

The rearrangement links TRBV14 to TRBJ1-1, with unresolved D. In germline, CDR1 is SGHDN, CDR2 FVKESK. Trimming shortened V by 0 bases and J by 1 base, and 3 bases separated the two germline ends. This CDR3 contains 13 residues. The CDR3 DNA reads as TGTGCCAGCAGCCAAGATCAGAACACTGAAGCTTTCTTT. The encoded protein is CASSQDQNTEAFF.

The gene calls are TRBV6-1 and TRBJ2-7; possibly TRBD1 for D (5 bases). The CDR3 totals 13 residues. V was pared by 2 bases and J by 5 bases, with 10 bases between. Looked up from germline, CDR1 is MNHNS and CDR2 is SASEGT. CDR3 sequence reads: CASSERGDNEQYV. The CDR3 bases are TGTGCCAGCAGTGAAAGGGGCGACAACGAGCAGTACGTC.

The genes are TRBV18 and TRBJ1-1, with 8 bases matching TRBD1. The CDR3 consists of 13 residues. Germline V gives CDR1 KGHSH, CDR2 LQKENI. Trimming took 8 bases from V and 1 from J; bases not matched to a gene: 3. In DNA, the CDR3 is TGTGCCAGCGGAGGGACAGGGAACACTGAAGCTTTCTTT. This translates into CASGGTGNTEAFF.

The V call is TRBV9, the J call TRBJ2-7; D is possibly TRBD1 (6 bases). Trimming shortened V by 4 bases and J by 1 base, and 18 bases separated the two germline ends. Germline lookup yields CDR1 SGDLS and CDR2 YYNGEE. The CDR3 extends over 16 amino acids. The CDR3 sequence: CASSSSDRAASYEQYF. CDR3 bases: TGTGCCAGCAGCTCCTCGGACAGAGCGGCGTCCTACGAGCAGTACTTC.

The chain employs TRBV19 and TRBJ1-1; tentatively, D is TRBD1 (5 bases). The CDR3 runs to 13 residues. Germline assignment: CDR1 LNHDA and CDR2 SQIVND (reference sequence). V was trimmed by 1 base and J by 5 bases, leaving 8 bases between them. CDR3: CASSIGGGTEAFF. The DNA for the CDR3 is TGTGCCAGTAGTATAGGGGGGGGGACTGAAGCTTTCTTT.

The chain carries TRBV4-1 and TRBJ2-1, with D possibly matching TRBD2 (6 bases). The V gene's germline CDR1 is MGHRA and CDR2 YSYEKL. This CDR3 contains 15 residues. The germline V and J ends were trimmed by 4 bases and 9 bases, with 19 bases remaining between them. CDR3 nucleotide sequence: TGCGCCAGCAGCCGCCCAGGGAGGAATGGACGTGAGCAGTTCTTC. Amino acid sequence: CASSRPGRNGREQFF.

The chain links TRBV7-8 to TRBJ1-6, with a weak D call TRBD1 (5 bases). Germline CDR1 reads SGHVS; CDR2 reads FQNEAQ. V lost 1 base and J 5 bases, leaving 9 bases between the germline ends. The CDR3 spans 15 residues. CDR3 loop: CASSLGQGNNSPLHF. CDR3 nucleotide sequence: TGTGCCAGCAGCTTAGGGCAGGGCAATAATTCACCCCTCCACTTT.

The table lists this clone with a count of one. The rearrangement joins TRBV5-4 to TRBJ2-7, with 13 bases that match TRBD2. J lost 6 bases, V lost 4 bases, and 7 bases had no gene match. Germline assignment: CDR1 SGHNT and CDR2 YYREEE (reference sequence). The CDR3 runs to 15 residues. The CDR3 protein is CASSPAGLAGTEQYF. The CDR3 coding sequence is TGTGCCAGCAGCCCAGCGGGACTAGCGGGGACCGAGCAGTACTTC.

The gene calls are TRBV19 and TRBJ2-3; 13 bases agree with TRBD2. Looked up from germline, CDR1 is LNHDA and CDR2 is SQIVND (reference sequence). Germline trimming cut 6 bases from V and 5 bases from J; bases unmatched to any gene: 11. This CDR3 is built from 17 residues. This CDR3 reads CASSDIGLAGVGDTQYF. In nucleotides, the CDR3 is TGTGCCAGTAGCGACATTGGACTAGCGGGGGTGGGAGATACGCAGTATTTT.

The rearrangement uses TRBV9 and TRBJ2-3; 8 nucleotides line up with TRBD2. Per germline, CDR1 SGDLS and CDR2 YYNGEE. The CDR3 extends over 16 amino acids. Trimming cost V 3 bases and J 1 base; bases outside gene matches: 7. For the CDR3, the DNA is TGTGCCAGCAGCGCCAGACCGACTAGCGGCACAGATACGCAGTATTTT. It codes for CASSARPTSGTDTQYF. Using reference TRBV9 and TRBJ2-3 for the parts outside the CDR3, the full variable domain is DSGVTQTPKHLITATGQRVTLRCSPRSGDLSVYWYQQSLDQGLQFLIQYYNGEERAKGNILERFSAQQFPDLHSELNLSSLELGDSALYFCASSARPTSGTDTQYFGPGTRLTVL.

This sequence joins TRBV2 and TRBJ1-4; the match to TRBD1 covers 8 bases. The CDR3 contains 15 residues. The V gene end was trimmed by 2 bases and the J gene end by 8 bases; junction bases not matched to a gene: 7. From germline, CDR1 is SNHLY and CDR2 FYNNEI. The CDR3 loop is CASSERTGRKEKLFF. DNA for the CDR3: TGTGCCAGCAGTGAAAGGACAGGGCGGAAGGAAAAACTGTTTTTT. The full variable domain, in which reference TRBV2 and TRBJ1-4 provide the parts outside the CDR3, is EPEVTQTPSHQVTQMGQEVILRCVPISNHLYFYWYRQILGQKVEFLVSFYNNEISEKSEIFDDQFSVERPDGSNFTLKIRSTKLEDSAMYFCASSERTGRKEKLFFGSGTQLSVL.

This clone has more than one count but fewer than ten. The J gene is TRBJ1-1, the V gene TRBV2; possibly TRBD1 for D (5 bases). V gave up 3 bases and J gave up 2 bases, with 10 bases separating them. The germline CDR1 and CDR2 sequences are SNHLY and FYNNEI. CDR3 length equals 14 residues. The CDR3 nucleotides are TGTGCCAGCAGTGAGCGGACACAAAACACTGAAGCTTTCTTT. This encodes CASSERTQNTEAFF.

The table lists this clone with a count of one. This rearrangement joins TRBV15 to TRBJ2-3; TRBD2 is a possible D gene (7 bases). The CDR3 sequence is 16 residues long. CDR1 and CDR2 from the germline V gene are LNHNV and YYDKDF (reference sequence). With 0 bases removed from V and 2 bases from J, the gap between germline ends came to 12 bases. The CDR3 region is CATSRDGGGLTDTQYF. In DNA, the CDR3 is TGTGCCACCAGCAGAGACGGCGGGGGCCTCACAGATACGCAGTATTTT.